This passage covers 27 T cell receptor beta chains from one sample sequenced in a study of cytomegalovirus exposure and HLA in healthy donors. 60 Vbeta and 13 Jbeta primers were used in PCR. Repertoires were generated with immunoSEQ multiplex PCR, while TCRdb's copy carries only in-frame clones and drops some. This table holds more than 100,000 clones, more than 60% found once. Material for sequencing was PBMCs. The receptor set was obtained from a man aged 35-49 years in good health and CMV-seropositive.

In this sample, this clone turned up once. The CDR3 DNA reads as TGTGCCAGCAGCTCTTTAAGGGAGACATTACGGGGCTACACCTTC. Its protein is CASSSLRETLRGYTF. The chain couples TRBV7-3 to TRBJ1-2, with no clear D. Germline V gene sequence: CDR1 SGHTA, CDR2 FQGTGA. Trimming left V 4 bases short and J 8 bases short, with 20 bases between. This CDR3 contains 15 residues.

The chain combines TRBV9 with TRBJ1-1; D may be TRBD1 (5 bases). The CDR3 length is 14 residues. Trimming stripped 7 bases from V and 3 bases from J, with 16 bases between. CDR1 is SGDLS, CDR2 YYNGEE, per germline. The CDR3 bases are TGTGCCAGCGGGGGGTCAGGCGACCACACTGAAGCTTTCTTT. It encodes CASGGSGDHTEAFF.

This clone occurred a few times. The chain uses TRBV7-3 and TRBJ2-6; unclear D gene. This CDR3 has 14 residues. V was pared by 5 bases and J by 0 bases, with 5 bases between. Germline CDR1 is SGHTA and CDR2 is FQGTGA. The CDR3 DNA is TGTGCCAGCAGCGTTTACTCTGGGGCCAACGTCCTGACTTTC. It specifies CASSVYSGANVLTF.

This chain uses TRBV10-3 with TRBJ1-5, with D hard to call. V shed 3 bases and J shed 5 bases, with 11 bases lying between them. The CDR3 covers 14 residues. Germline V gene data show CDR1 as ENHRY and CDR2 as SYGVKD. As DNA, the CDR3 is TGTGCCATCAGTGAAGGAGGGAATCATCAGCCCCAGCATTTT. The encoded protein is CAISEGGNHQPQHF.

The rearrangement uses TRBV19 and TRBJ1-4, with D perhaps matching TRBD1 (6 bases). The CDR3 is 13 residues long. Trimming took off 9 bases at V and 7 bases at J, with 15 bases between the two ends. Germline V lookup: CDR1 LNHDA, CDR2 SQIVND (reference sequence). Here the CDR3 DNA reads TGTGCCAGCAGCCGCAGGGGTAGTGAAAAACTGTTTTTT. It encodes CASSRRGSEKLFF.

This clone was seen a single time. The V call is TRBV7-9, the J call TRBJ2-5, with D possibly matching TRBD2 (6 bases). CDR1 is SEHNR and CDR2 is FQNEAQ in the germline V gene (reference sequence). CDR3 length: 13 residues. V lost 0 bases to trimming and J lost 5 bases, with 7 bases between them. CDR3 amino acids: CASSLAEGETQYF. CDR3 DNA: TGTGCCAGCAGCTTAGCGGAGGGGGAGACCCAGTACTTC.

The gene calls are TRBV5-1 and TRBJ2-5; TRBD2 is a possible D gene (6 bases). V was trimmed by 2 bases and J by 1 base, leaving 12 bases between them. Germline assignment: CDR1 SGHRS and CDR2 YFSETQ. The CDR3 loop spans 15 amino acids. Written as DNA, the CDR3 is TGCGCCAGCAGCTTTTTGCCGGGGGTCCAAGAGACCCAGTACTTC. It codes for CASSFLPGVQETQYF. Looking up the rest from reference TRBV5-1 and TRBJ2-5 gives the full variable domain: KAGVTQTPRYLIKTRGQQVTLSCSPISGHRSVSWYQQTPGQGLQFLFEYFSETQRNKGNFPGRFSGRQFSNSRSEMNVSTLELGDSALYLCASSFLPGVQETQYFGPGTRLLVL.

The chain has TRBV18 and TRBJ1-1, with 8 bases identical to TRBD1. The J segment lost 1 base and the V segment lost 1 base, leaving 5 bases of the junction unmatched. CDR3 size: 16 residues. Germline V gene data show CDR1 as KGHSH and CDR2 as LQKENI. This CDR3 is CASSPQWTGPNTEAFF. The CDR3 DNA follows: TGTGCCAGCTCACCACAATGGACAGGGCCGAACACTGAAGCTTTCTTT.

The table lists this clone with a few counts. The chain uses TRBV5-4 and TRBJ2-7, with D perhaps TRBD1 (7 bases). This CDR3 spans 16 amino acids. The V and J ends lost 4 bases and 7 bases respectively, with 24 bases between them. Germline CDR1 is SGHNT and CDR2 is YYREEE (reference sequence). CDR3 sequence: CASSPPTPGGLREQYF. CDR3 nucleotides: TGTGCCAGCAGCCCGCCCACCCCAGGGGGACTTCGTGAGCAGTACTTC.

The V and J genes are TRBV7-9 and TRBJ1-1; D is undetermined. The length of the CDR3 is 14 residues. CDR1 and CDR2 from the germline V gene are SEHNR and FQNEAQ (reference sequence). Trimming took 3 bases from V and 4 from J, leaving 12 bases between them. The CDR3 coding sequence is TGTGCCAGCAGCTTTCGGGGTACGACCACTGAAGCTTTCTTT. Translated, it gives CASSFRGTTTEAFF.

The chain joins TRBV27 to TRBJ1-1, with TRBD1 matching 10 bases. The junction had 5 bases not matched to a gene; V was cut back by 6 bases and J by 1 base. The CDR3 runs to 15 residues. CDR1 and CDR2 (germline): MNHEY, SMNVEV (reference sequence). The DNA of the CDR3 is TGTGCCAGCAGGGACAGGGGGTTTAGGAACACTGAAGCTTTCTTT. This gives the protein CASRDRGFRNTEAFF.

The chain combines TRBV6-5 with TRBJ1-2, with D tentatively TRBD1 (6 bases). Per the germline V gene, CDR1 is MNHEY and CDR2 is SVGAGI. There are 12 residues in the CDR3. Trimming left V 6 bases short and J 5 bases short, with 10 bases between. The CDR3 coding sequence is TGTGCCAGCAGCTTACAGGGTTATGGCTACACCTTC. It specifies CASSLQGYGYTF.

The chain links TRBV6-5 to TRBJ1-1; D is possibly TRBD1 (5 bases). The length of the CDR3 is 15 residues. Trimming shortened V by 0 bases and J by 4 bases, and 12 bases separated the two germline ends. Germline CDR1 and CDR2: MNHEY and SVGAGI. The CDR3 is CASSYSIGGATEAFF. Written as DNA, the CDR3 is TGTGCCAGCAGTTACTCGATAGGTGGGGCCACTGAAGCTTTCTTT.

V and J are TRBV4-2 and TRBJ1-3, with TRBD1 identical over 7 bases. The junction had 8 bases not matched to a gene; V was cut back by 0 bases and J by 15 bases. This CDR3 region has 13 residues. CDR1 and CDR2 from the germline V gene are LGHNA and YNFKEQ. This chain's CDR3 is CASSQDRQGTGYF. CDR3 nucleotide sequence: TGTGCCAGCAGCCAAGATCGACAGGGAACAGGATATTTT.

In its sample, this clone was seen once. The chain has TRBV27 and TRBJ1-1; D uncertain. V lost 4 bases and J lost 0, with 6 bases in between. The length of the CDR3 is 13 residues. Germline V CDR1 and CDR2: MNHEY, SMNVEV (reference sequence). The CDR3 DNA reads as TGTGCCAGCAGTTGGTCAGTGAACACTGAAGCTTTCTTT. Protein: CASSWSVNTEAFF.

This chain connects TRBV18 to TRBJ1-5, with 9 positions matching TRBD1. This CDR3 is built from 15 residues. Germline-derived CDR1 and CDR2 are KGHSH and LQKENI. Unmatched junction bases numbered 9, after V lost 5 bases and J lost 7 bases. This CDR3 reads CASSSTGGSLQPQHF. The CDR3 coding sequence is TGTGCCAGCTCATCGACAGGGGGTTCATTGCAGCCCCAGCATTTT.

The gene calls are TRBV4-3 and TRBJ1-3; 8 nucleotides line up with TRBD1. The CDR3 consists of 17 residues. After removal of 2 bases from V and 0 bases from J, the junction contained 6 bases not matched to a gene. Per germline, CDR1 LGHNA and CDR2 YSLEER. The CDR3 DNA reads TGCGCCAGCAGCCAACAGACAGGGACAGGCTCTGGAAACACCATATATTTT. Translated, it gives CASSQQTGTGSGNTIYF.

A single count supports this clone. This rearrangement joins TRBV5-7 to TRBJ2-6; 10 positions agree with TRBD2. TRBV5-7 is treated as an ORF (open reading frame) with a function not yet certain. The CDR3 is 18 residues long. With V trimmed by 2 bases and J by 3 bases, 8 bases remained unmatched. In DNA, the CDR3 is TGTGCCAGCAGCTTTTGGCTAGCGGGAGTCCGTGGGGCCAACGTCCTGACTTTC. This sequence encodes CASSFWLAGVRGANVLTF.

The CDR3 reads CASSEGLRGEQFF. The CDR3 region has the DNA TGTGCCAGCAGTGAGGGCCTAAGGGGTGAGCAGTTCTTC. The V call is TRBV2, the J call TRBJ2-1; possibly TRBD1 for D (5 bases). The CDR3 length is 13 residues. The V end was cut by 3 bases, the J end by 9 bases, with 12 bases between. Per the germline V gene, CDR1 is SNHLY and CDR2 is FYNNEI.

The CDR3 DNA sequence: TGTGCCAGCAGGGCCCGGGAGGGTGGAGATACGCAGTATTTT. Protein sequence: CASRAREGGDTQYF. The chain joins TRBV7-9 to TRBJ2-3, with TRBD2 matching 8 bases. CDR3 length: 14 residues. CDR1 is SEHNR and CDR2 is FQNEAQ in the germline V gene (reference sequence). The ends lost 6 bases at V and 5 bases at J; junction bases unmatched: 7.

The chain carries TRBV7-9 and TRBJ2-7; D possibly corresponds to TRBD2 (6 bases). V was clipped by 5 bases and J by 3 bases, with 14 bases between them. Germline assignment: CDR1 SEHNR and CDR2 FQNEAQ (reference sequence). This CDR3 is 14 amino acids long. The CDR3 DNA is TGTGCCAGCAGCGACCGGGACTTATTCTACGAGCAGTACTTC. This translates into CASSDRDLFYEQYF.

DNA for the CDR3: TGTGCCAGCAGCCAAGGATCGGGGTCCTACGAGCAGTACTTC. This encodes CASSQGSGSYEQYF. This chain links TRBV4-2 with TRBJ2-7, with D maybe TRBD2 (5 bases). Germline V CDR1 and CDR2: LGHNA, YNFKEQ. V was cut by 1 base and J by 1 base, with 8 bases left in between. The CDR3 runs to 14 residues.

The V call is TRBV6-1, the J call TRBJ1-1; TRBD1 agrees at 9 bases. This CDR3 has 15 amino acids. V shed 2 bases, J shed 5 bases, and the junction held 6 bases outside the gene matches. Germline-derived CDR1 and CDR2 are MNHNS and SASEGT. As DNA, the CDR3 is TGTGCCAGCAGTGAACGGGGGACAGGGTGGACTGAAGCTTTCTTT. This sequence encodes CASSERGTGWTEAFF.

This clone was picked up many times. CDR3 sequence (DNA): TGTGCCAGCAGTCCAAGGACTAGTTACAACGAGCAGTACTTC. Amino acid sequence: CASSPRTSYNEQYF. The chain combines TRBV28 with TRBJ2-7, with TRBD2 identical over 7 bases. Germline V gene sequence: CDR1 MDHEN, CDR2 SYDVKM. The CDR3 runs 14 residues. The junction had 9 bases not matched to a gene; V was cut back by 5 bases and J by 5 bases.

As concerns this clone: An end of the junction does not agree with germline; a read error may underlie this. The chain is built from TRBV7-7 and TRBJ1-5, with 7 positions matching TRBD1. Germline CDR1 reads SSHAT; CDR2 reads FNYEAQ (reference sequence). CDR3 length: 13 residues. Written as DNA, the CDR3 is TGTGCTAGCAGCCAGGGGGAAGGTCAGCCCCAGCATTTT. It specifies CASSQGEGQPQHF.

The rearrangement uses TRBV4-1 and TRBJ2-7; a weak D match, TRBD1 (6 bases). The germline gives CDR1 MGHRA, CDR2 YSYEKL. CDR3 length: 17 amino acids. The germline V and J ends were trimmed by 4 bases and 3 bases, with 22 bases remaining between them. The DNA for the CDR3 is TGCGCCAGCAGCCTCAGGGAAAGACAGGCGGTGAACTACGAGCAGTACTTC. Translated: CASSLRERQAVNYEQYF.

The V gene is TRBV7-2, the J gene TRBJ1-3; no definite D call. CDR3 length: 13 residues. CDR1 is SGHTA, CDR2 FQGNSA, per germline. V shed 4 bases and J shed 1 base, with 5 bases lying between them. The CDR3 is CASSSGSGNTIYF. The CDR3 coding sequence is TGTGCCAGCAGCTCGGGTTCTGGAAACACCATATATTTT.